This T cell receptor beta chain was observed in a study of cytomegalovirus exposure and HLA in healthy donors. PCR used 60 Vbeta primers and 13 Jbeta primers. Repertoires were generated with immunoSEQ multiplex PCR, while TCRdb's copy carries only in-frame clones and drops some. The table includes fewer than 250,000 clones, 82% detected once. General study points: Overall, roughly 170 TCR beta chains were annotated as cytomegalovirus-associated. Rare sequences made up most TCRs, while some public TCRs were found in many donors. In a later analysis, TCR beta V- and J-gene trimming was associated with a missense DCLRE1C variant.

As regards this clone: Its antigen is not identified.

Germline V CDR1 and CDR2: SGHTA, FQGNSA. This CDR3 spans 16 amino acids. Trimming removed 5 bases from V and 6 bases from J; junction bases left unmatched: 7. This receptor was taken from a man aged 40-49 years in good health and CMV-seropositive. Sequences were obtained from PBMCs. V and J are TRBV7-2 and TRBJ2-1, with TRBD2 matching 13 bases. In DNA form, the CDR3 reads TGTGCCAGCAGCCGGACTAGCGGGAGTAGTTTCAATGAGCAGTTCTTC. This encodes CASSRTSGSSFNEQFF.